This T cell receptor (beta chain) was retrieved from a study of blood T cell repertoires in COVID-19 (TCRdb year 2020). For the study in its entirety: The collaborator samples originated in the United States, Italy and Spain and spanned the acute and convalescent phases of COVID-19. The sample metadata nearly always contained a de-identified subject ID, COVID-19 status, age in years and sex. Where available, HLA class I and class II types were taken from metadata supplied by the sample provider and were not determined by assay-based typing. The prospective study material was composed of cDNA or gDNA derived from T cells, B-cell-depleted T cells, or PBMCs. A freely available public database, intended as a resource for researchers studying the immune response to SARS-CoV-2, is where the repertoires were released. Deeply sampled blood TCRbeta repertoires from subjects exposed to, actively infected with, or recovered from COVID-19 were included in the dataset. Samples were obtained from the ongoing ImmuneRACE study (first 160 participants) and from over 1,000 subjects provided by 6 global collaborators.

What the study reported, not specific to this receptor: The amount of clinical and demographic metadata varied by source and participant and was provided uncurated.

V loses 2 bases of germline sequence and J loses 2 bases, and the interval between the two ends is 12 bases. From the cysteine up to the phenylalanine, the CDR3 has a length of 15 residues. Of the read, only the CDR3 DNA is kept; its 45 bases are in frame from base 1. CDR1 and CDR2 are drawn from the germline V gene: SGHDT, YYEEEE. Collaborating institutions collected whole blood in K2EDTA tubes following their own protocols. For TCRbeta analysis, collaborator samples were shipped as frozen whole blood, as isolated PBMCs, or as DNA extracted from either sample type. As for this clone: Its binding antigen is unknown. No quality values exist for individual bases; no much larger clone is one base distant.

The immunoSEQ Assay, a bias-controlled multiplex PCR, was used to amplify TCRbeta CDR3 regions from genomic DNA. On the authors' methods: The number of nucleated cells in each sample was estimated from the amplification of reference gene primers within the assay. Sequence reads were collapsed and filtered to measure the absolute abundance of every unique TCRbeta CDR3 rearrangement. For each sample, productive Simpson clonality was calculated as the square root of Simpson's diversity index over productive rearrangements. Sourced from immuneACCESS, this table was stored by TCRdb with only in-frame sequences that have V and J called. A share of the clones is absent; for the studies checked, an unresolved V gene accounts for under half, and the remainder has no known explanation. V and J calls and clone size are as listed in that table; D and trimming were resolved from the DNA. The sample includes approximately 260,000 clones, with 75% to 90% observed a single time. The top ten clones comprise around 12% of the sample.

The sequence came from a woman aged 55-70 years with active or convalescent COVID-19. This chain joins TRBV5-6 to TRBJ2-3; a tentative D match to TRBD2 spans 7 bases. Material for sequencing was peripheral blood. The CDR3: CASSLRGALTDTQYF. The DNA reads as follows: TGTGCCAGCAGCTTACGGGGGGCCCTCACAGATACGCAGTATTTT.